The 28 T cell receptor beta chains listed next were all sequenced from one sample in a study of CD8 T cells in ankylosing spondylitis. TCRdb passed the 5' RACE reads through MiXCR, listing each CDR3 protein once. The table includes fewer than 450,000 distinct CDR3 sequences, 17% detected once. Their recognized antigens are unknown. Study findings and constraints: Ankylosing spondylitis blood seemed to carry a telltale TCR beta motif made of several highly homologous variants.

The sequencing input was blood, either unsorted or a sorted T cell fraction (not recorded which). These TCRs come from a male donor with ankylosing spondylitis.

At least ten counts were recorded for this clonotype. CDR3 loop: CASSLEGFGEKLFF. The CDR3 DNA follows: TGCGCCAGCAGCTTGGAAGGATTTGGGGAAAAACTGTTTTTT. The V gene is TRBV5-1, the J gene TRBJ1-4; no reliable D call. The CDR3 spans 14 residues. V was cut by 0 bases and J by 8 bases, with 11 bases left in between. Germline V lookup: CDR1 SGHRS, CDR2 YFSETQ.

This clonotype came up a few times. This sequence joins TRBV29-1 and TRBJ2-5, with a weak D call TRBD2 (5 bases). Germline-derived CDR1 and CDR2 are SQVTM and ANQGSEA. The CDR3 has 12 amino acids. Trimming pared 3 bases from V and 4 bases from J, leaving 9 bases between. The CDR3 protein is CSVEGGSETQYF. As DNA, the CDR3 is TGCAGCGTTGAGGGCGGGTCAGAGACCCAGTACTTC.

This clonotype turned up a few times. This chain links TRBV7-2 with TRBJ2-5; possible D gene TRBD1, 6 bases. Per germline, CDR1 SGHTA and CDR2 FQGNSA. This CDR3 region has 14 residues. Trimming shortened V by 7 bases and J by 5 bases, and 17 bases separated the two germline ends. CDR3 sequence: CASTPGQLRETQYF. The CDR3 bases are TGTGCCAGCACCCCTGGACAGCTTCGGGAGACCCAGTACTTC.

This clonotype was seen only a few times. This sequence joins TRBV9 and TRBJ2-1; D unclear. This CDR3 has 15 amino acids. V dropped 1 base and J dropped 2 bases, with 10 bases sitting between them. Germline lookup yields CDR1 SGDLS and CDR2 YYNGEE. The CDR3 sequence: CASSVTPLTYNEQFF. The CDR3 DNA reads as TGTGCCAGCAGCGTAACTCCTCTTACCTACAATGAGCAGTTCTTC.

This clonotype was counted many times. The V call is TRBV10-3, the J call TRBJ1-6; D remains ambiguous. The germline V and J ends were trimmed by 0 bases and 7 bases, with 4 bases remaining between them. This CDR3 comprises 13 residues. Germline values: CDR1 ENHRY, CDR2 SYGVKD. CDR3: CAISESQNSPLHF. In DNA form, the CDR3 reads TGTGCCATCAGTGAGTCGCAGAATTCACCCCTCCACTTT.

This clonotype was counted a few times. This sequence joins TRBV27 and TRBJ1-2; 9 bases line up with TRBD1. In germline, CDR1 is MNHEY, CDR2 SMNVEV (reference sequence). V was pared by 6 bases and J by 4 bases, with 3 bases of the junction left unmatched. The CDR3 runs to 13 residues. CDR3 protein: CASRKTGGYGYTF. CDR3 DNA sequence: TGTGCCAGCAGGAAGACAGGGGGCTATGGCTACACCTTC.

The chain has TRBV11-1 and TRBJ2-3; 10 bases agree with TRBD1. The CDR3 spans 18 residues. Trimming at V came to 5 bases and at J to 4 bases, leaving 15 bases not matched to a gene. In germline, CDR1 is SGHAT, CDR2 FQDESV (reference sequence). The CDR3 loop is CASSPRQGAGGSSDTQYF. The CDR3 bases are TGTGCCAGCAGCCCTAGACAGGGGGCGGGCGGATCGTCAGATACGCAGTATTTT.

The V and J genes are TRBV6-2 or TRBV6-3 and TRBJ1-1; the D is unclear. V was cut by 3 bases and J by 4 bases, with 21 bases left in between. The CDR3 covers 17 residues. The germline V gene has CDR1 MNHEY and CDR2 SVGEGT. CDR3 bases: TGTGCCAGCAGTTATCTTGTGGCCCGGCGGGAGGTCACTGAAGCTTTCTTT. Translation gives CASSYLVARREVTEAFF.

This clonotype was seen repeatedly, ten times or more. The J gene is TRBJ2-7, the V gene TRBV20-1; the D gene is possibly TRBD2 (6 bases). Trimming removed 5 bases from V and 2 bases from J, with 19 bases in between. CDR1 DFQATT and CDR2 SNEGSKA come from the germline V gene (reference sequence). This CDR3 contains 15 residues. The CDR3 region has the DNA TGCAGTGCTCGCCCCAGTAGCGGCCTTGCCTACGAGCAGTACTTC. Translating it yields CSARPSSGLAYEQYF.

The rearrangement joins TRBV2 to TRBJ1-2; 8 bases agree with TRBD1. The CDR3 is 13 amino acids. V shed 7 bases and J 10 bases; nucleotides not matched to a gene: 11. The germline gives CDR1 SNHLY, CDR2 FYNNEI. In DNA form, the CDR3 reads TGTGCCAGCACCGTTGGGGCAGGGGGCGACTACACCTTC. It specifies CASTVGAGGDYTF.

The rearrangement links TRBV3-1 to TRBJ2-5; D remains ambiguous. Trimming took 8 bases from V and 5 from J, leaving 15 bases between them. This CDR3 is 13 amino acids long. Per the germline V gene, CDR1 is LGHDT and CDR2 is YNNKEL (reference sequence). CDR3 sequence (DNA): TGTGCCAGCCGACCGCACCTAGGGGAGACCCAGTACTTC. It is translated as CASRPHLGETQYF.

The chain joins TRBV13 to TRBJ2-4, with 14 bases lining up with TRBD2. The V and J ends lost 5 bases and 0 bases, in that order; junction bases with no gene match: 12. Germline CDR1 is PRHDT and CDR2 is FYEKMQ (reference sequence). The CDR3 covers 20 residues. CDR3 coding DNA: TGTGCCAGCAGCGCCCCTCTGACTAGCGGGGGGGCCCTAGCCAAAAACATTCAGTACTTC. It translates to CASSAPLTSGGALAKNIQYF.

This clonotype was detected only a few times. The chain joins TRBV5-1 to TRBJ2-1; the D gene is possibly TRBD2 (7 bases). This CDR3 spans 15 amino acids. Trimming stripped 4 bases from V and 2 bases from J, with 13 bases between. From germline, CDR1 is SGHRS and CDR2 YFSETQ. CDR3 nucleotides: TGCGCCAGCAGCGGAGGGGGAGGGGCCTACAATGAGCAGTTCTTC. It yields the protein CASSGGGGAYNEQFF. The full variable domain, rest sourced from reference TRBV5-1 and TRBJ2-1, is KAGVTQTPRYLIKTRGQQVTLSCSPISGHRSVSWYQQTPGQGLQFLFEYFSETQRNKGNFPGRFSGRQFSNSRSEMNVSTLELGDSALYLCASSGGGGAYNEQFFGPGTRLTVL.

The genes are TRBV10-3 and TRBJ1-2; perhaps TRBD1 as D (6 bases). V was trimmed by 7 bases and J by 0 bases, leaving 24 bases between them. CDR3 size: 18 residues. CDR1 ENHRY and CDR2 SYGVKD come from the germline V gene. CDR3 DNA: TGTGCCATCACCCCAGGACAGCACTCGGAACCGACTAACTATGGCTACACCTTC. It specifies CAITPGQHSEPTNYGYTF.

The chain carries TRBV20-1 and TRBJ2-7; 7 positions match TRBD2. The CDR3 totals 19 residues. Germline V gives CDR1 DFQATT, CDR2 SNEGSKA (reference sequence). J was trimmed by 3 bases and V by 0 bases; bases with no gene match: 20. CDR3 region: CSARDVGSGGLGLHYEQYF. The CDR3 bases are TGCAGTGCTAGAGATGTGGGGTCTGGAGGACTAGGCTTACACTACGAGCAGTACTTC.

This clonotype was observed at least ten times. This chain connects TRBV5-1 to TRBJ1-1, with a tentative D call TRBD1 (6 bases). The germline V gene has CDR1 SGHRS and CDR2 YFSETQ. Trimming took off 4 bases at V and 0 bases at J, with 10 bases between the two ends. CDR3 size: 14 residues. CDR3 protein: CASSTQGLNTEAFF. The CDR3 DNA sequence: TGCGCCAGCAGCACTCAGGGGCTGAACACTGAAGCTTTCTTT.

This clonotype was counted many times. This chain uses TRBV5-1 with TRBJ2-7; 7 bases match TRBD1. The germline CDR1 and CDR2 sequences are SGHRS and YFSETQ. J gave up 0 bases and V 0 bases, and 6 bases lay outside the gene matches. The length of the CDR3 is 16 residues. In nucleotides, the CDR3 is TGCGCCAGCAGCTTGGCTTCGGACAGGATCTCCTACGAGCAGTACTTC. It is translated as CASSLASDRISYEQYF.

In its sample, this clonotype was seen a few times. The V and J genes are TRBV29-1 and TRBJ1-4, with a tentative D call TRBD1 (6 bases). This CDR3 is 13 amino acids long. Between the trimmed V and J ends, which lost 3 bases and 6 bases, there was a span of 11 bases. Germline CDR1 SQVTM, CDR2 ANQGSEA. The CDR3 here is CSVEGSGDEKLFF. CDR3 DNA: TGCAGCGTTGAGGGGTCAGGGGATGAAAAACTGTTTTTT.

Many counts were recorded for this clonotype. CDR3 DNA: TGTGCCAGCAGCGTAGGTTCGGGGGGGCCCAGCACAGATACGCAGTATTTT. This gives the protein CASSVGSGGPSTDTQYF. V is TRBV9 and J is TRBJ2-3; 8 bases fit TRBD2. V shed 0 bases, J shed 0 bases, and the junction held 6 bases outside the gene matches. Germline V gene lookup returns CDR1 SGDLS and CDR2 YYNGEE. The CDR3 is 17 amino acids.

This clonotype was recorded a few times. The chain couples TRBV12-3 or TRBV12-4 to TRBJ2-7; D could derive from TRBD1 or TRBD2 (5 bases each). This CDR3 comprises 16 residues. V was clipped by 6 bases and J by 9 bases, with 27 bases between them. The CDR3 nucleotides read TGTGCCAGCAGGGGGAAGGGACCCGGGATGTCGACGACGCAGTACTTC. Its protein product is CASRGKGPGMSTTQYF.

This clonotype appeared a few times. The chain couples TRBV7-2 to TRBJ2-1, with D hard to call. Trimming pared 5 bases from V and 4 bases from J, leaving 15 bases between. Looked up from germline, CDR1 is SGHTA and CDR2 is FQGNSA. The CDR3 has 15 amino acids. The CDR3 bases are TGTGCCAGCAGCAGCATACCAGCATTTTACAATGAGCAGTTCTTC. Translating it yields CASSSIPAFYNEQFF. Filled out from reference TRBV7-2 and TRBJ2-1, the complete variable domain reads GAGVSQSPSNKVTEKGKDVELRCDPISGHTALYWYRQSLGQGLEFLIYFQGNSAPDKSGLPSDRFSAERTGGSVSTLTIQRTQQEDSAVYLCASSSIPAFYNEQFFGPGTRLTVL.

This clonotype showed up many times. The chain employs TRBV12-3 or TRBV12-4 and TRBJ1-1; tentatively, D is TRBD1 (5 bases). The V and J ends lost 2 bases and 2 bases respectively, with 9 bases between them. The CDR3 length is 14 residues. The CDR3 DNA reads TGTGCCAGCAGTTTACGGGGGGGAAACACTGAAGCTTTCTTT. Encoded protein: CASSLRGGNTEAFF.

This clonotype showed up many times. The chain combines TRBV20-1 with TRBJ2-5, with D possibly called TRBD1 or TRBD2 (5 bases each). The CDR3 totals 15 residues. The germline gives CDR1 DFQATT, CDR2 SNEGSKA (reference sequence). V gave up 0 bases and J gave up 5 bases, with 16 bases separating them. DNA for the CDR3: TGCAGTGCTAGAGATGGGGGTATTCTCAAGGAGACCCAGTACTTC. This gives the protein CSARDGGILKETQYF.

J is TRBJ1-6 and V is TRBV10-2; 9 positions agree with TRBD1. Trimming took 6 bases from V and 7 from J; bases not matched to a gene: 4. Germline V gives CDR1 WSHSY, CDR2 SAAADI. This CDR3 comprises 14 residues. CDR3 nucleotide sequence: TGCGCCAGCAGGGAGACAGGGGGGAATTCACCCCTCCACTTT. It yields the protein CASRETGGNSPLHF.

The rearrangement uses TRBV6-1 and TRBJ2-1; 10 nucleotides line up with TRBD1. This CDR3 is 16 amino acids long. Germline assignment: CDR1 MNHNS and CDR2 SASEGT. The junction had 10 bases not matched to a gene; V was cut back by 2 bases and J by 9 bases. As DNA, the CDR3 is TGTGCCAGCAGTGAAAGGGACAGGGGAGGAATAAGTGAGCAGTTCTTC. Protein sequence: CASSERDRGGISEQFF.

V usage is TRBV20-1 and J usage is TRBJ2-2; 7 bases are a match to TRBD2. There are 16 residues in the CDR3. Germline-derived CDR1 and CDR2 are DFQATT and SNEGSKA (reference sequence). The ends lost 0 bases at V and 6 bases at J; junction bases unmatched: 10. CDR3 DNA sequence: TGCAGTGCTAGAGAGATGGGGCGGGAGTTCTCCGGGGAGCTGTTTTTT. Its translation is CSAREMGREFSGELFF.

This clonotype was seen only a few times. The CDR3 nucleotides are TGTGCCAGCTCACCAACCCCTGGCAGTTTATCTTCACCCCTCCACTTT. It codes for CASSPTPGSLSSPLHF. V usage is TRBV18 and J usage is TRBJ1-6; D unresolved. Trimming left V 2 bases short and J 9 bases short, with 17 bases between. Germline CDR1 reads KGHSH; CDR2 reads LQKENI. CDR3 length equals 16 residues.

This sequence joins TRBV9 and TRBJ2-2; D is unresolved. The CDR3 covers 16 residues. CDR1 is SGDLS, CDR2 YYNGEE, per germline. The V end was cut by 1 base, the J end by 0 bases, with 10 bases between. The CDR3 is CASSVFPLSNTGELFF. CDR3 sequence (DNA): TGTGCCAGCAGCGTATTCCCCCTCTCGAACACCGGGGAGCTGTTTTTT. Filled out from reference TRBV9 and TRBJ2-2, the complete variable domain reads DSGVTQTPKHLITATGQRVTLRCSPRSGDLSVYWYQQSLDQGLQFLIQYYNGEERAKGNILERFSAQQFPDLHSELNLSSLELGDSALYFCASSVFPLSNTGELFFGEGSRLTVL.